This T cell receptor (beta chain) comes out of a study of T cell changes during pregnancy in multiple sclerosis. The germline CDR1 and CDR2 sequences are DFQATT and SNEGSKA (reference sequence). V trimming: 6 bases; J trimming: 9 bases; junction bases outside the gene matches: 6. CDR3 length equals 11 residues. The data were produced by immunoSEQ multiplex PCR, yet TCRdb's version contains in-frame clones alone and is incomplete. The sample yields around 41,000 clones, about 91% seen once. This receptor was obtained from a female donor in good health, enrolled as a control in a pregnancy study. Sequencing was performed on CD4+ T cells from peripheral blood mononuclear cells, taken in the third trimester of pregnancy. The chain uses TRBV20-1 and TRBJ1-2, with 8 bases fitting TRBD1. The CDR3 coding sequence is TGCAGTGCCAATGACAGGGGTAGCTACACCTTC. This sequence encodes CSANDRGSYTF.